This entry is about one T cell receptor (beta chain). This table comes from immunoSEQ multiplex PCR, and its TCRdb copy is limited to in-frame clones, with some not included. The data contain hundreds of thousands of clones, almost 85% of them singletons. The sample is drawn from a study of blood T cell repertoires in COVID-19. Study at large: Both acute and convalescent COVID-19 samples were obtained from the United States, Italy and Spain. T cells, B-cell-depleted T cells, or PBMCs supplied cDNA or gDNA.

What was sequenced was peripheral blood. This TCR derives from a man in his forties or fifties with active or convalescent COVID-19.

For the CDR3, the DNA is TGTGCCAGTACCCCCCATAGCGGAGACCACCCCTACGAGCAGTACTTC. This encodes CASTPHSGDHPYEQYF. This sequence joins TRBV19 and TRBJ2-7; D perhaps matches TRBD2 (6 bases). Germline V lookup: CDR1 LNHDA, CDR2 SQIVND (reference sequence). The V and J ends lost 7 bases and 2 bases respectively, with 21 bases between them. The CDR3 extends over 16 amino acids.